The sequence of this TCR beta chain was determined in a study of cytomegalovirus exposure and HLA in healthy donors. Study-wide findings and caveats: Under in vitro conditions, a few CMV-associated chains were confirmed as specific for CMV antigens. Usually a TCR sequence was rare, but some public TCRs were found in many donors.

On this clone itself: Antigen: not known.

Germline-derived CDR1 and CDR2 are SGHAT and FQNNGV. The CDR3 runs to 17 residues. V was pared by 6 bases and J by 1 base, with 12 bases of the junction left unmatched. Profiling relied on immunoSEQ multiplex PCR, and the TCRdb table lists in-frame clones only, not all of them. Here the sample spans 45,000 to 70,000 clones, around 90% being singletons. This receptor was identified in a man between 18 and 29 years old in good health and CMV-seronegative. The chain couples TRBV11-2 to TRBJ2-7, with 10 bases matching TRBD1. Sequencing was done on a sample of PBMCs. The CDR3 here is CASSSVAGTGVSYEQYF. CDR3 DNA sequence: TGTGCCAGCAGTTCAGTGGCCGGGACAGGGGTTTCCTACGAGCAGTACTTC.